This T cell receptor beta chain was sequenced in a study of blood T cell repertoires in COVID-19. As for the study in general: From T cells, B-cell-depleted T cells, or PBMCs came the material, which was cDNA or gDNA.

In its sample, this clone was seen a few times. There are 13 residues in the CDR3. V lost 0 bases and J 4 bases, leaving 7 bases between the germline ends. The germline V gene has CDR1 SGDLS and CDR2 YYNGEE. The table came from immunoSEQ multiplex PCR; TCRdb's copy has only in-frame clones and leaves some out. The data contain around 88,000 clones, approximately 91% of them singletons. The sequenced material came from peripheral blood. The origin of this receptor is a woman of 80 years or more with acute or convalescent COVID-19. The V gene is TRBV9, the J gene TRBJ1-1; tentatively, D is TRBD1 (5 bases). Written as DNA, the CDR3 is TGTGCCAGCAGCGTAGGTCAGGGCACTGAAGCTTTCTTT. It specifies CASSVGQGTEAFF. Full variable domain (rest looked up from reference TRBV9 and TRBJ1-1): DSGVTQTPKHLITATGQRVTLRCSPRSGDLSVYWYQQSLDQGLQFLIQYYNGEERAKGNILERFSAQQFPDLHSELNLSSLELGDSALYFCASSVGQGTEAFFGQGTRLTVV.